This T cell receptor beta chain comes out of a study of identical twins. Study findings and constraints: It was possible that invariant MAIT and iNKT cells partly confounded the zero-insertion analyses. The more abundant beta clonotypes in cord blood had fewer insertions, and memory repertoires did not show this. Out-of-frame alpha sequences common to twins exhibited an excess of low generation probability.

TCRdb re-derived calls from the 5' RACE reads in MiXCR, one entry per CDR3 protein. Seen here are fewer than 350,000 distinct CDR3 sequences, 6.5% to 9.5% observed once, and the top ten hold about 2.1%. Everyone who gave samples was a healthy Caucasian. The CDR3 is 15 residues long. Per germline, CDR1 SGHTA and CDR2 FQGNSA. V lost 3 bases and J lost 9; bases outside the gene matches: 10. In regard to this clonotype: The target antigen is unknown.

The same sample was also used in a study of yellow fever vaccine responses in identical twins.

The sequencing input was memory (CD45RO+) T cells sorted from blood. The chain links TRBV7-2 to TRBJ2-1; 8 bases agree with TRBD2. The origin of this receptor is a woman aged 18-29 years in good health. Here the CDR3 DNA reads TGTGCCAGCAGCTTCATCTGGCGGGGGGACGGTGAGCAGTTCTTC. This codes for CASSFIWRGDGEQFF.